There are a few counts of the clone carrying this T cell receptor (beta chain). Its antigen is as yet unknown. This specimen comes from a study of T-cell memory formation after mild COVID-19. Overall study: For the most part, TCR clusters were specific to one donor. Study-wide points: Clones that contracted clustered mainly in CM and EM if CD4+ and in EMRA if CD8+. Clones contracting across day 15 to 85 had a balanced CD4/CD8 profile; later expanding clones leaned CD4+.

The CDR3 extends over 14 amino acids. Germline CDR1 and CDR2: SQVTM and ANQGSEA. The ends lost 6 bases at V and 4 bases at J; junction bases unmatched: 9. TCR alpha and TCR beta cDNA libraries with sample barcodes and UMIs came from 5'RACE using constant-segment primers. Via MiXCR, TCRdb re-called the 5' RACE reads, giving one row per CDR3 protein. Of about 270,000 distinct CDR3 sequences detected, about 20% appear once; the ten largest clones hold 23%. V usage is TRBV29-1 and J usage is TRBJ2-5; 9 bases line up with TRBD1. The sequence was collected from a man younger than 35 who had mild COVID-19 (a few samples of this study predate the infection). Cell type and time point are not known. The source material was PBMCs or a T cell subset sorted from them (not recorded which). The CDR3 here is CSVDRDREGETQYF. DNA for the CDR3: TGCAGCGTCGACCGGGACAGGGAAGGAGAGACCCAGTACTTC.